A single sample is the source of the 6 T cell receptor beta chains below, sequenced in a study of cytomegalovirus exposure and HLA in healthy donors. TCRdb keeps only in-frame clones here, not all; method: immunoSEQ multiplex PCR. The repertoire holds over 250,000 clones, with 80% to 90% as singletons. Input material: PBMCs. Every receptor here comes from a woman aged 18 to 35 in good health and CMV-seronegative.

The chain couples TRBV29-1 to TRBJ2-5; 7 bases align to TRBD1. Per germline, CDR1 SQVTM and CDR2 ANQGSEA. CDR3 size: 15 residues. V trimming: 4 bases; J trimming: 2 bases; junction bases outside the gene matches: 10. CDR3 bases: TGCAGCGTTGTGGGGTCGGGCAGGGGGCAAGAGACCCAGTACTTC. Protein: CSVVGSGRGQETQYF.

This clone was seen only a few times. The chain employs TRBV5-1 and TRBJ2-2, with 8 bases identical to TRBD1. CDR1 SGHRS and CDR2 YFSETQ come from the germline V gene. Trimming removed 5 bases from V and 2 bases from J; junction bases left unmatched: 2. This CDR3 contains 14 residues. The CDR3 nucleotides read TGCGCCAGCAGGGACAGGGATAACACCGGGGAGCTGTTTTTT. Protein sequence: CASRDRDNTGELFF.

This chain connects TRBV19 to TRBJ2-1, with 10 bases identical to TRBD2. Germline V lookup: CDR1 LNHDA, CDR2 SQIVND (reference sequence). CDR3 size: 15 residues. With V trimmed by 1 base and J by 7 bases, 4 bases remained unmatched. The chain's CDR3 is CASSIALAGLNEQFF. The CDR3 DNA reads TGTGCCAGTAGTATAGCACTAGCGGGGTTAAATGAGCAGTTCTTC.

The genes are TRBV6-4 and TRBJ2-3, with D possibly being TRBD2 (5 bases). The CDR3 runs to 15 residues. Per germline, CDR1 MRHNA and CDR2 SNTAGT. The ends were cut back, 0 bases at V and 3 bases at J, with 10 bases in the middle. The CDR3 sequence: CASSDSRLSTDTQYF. The DNA of the CDR3 is TGTGCCAGCAGTGACTCGAGACTAAGTACAGATACGCAGTATTTT.

As regards this clone: Different DNA sequences within this sample yield the same CDR3. This sequence joins TRBV19 and TRBJ1-5; TRBD1 matches at 10 bases. The CDR3 runs 16 residues. Looked up from germline, CDR1 is LNHDA and CDR2 is SQIVND (reference sequence). The V and J ends lost 4 bases and 1 base, in that order; junction bases with no gene match: 4. This chain's CDR3 is CASSTDRGVSNQPQHF. The CDR3 nucleotides read TGTGCCAGTAGTACGGACAGGGGGGTGAGCAATCAGCCCCAGCATTTT.

This rearrangement joins TRBV18 to TRBJ2-4, with 16 bases lining up with TRBD2. J lost 1 base, V lost 3 bases, and 6 bases had no gene match. The length of the CDR3 is 19 residues. The germline CDR1 and CDR2 sequences are KGHSH and LQKENI. As DNA, the CDR3 is TGTGCCAGCTCACCGGGACTAGCGGGGGGGCTCGTTGCCAAAAACATTCAGTACTTC. It yields the protein CASSPGLAGGLVAKNIQYF.